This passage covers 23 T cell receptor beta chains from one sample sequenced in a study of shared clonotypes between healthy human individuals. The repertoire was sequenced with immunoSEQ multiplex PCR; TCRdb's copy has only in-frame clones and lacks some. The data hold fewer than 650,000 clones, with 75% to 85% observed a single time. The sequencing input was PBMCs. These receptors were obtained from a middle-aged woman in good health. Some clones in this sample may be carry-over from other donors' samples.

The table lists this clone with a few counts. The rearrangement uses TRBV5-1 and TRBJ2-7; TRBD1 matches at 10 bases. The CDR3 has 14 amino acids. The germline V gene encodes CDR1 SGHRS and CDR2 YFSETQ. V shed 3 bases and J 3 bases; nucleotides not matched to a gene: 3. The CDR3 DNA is TGCGCCAGCAGCTGGACAGGGGGGAACTACGAGCAGTACTTC. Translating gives CASSWTGGNYEQYF. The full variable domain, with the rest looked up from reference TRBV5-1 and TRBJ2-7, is KAGVTQTPRYLIKTRGQQVTLSCSPISGHRSVSWYQQTPGQGLQFLFEYFSETQRNKGNFPGRFSGRQFSNSRSEMNVSTLELGDSALYLCASSWTGGNYEQYFGPGTRLTVT.

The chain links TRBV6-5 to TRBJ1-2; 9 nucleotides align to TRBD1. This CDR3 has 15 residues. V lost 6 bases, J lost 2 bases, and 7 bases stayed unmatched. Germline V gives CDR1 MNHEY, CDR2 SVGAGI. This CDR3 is CASSRGGTGNYGYTF. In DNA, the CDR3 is TGTGCCAGCAGCCGAGGGGGGACAGGGAACTATGGCTACACCTTC.

CDR3 nucleotide sequence: TGTGCCAGCAGTTTCGACCGACGGATGGAAGCTTTCTTT. This encodes CASSFDRRMEAFF. The chain links TRBV5-6 to TRBJ1-1; unclear D gene. This CDR3 contains 13 residues. Trimming shortened V by 5 bases and J by 8 bases, and 16 bases separated the two germline ends. Germline lookup yields CDR1 SGHDT and CDR2 YYEEEE.

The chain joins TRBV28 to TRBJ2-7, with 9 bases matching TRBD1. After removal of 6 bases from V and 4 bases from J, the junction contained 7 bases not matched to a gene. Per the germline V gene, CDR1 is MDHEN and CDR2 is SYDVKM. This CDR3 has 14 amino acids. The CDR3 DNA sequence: TGTGCCAGCAGAGGACAGGGGAGGATTTACGAGCAGTACTTC. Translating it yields CASRGQGRIYEQYF.

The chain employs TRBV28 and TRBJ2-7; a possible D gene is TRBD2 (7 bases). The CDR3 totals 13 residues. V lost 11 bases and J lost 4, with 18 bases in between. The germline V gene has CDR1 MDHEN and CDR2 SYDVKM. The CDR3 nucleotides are TGTGCCGGGGGGGCCCACAGGTCTTACGAGCAGTACTTC. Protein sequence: CAGGAHRSYEQYF.

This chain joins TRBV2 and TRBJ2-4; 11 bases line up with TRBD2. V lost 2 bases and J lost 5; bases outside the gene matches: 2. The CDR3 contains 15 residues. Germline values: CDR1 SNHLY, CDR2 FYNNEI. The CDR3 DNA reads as TGTGCCAGCAGTGAACTGGGACTAGCGGAAAACATTCAGTACTTC. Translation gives CASSELGLAENIQYF. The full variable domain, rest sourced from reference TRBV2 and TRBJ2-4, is EPEVTQTPSHQVTQMGQEVILRCVPISNHLYFYWYRQILGQKVEFLVSFYNNEISEKSEIFDDQFSVERPDGSNFTLKIRSTKLEDSAMYFCASSELGLAENIQYFGAGTRLSVL.

The CDR3 coding sequence is TGTGCCAGCAGCCACAGCCTTCTTAATGAGCAGTTCTTC. It encodes CASSHSLLNEQFF. The chain employs TRBV7-9 and TRBJ2-1; no reliable D call. V shed 5 bases and J shed 7 bases, with 12 bases lying between them. Germline V gene sequence: CDR1 SEHNR, CDR2 FQNEAQ (reference sequence). The length of the CDR3 is 13 residues.

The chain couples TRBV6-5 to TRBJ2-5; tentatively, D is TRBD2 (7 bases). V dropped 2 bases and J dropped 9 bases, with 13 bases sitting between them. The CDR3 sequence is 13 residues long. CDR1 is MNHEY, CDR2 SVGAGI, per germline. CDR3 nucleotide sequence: TGTGCCAGCAGTTACATCGAGGGGGGGGCCCAGTACTTC. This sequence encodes CASSYIEGGAQYF.

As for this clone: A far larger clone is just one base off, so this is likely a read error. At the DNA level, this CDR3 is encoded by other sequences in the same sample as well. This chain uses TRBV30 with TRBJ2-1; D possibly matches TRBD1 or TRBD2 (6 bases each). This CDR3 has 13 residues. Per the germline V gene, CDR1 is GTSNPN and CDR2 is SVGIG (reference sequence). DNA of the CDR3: TGTGCCTGGAGAACAGGGAGGTTGAATGAGCAATTCTTC. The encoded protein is CAWRTGRLNEQFF.

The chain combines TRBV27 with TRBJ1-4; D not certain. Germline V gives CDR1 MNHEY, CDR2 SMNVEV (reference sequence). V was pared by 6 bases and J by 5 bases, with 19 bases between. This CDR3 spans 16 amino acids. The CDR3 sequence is CASSHQAPRGNEKLFF. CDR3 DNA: TGTGCCAGCAGCCACCAGGCCCCCAGAGGGAATGAAAAACTGTTTTTT.

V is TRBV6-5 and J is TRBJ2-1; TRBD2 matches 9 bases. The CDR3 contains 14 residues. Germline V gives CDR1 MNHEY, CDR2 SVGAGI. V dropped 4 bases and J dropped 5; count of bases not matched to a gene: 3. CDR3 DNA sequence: TGTGCCAGCAGTTTCAGCGGGAGGAACAATGAGCAGTTCTTC. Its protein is CASSFSGRNNEQFF.

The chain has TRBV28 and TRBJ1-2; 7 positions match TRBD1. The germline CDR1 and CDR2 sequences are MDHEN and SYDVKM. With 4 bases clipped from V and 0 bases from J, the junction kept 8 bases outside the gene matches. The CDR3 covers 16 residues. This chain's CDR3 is CASSYSGTESNYGYTF. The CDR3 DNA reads TGTGCCAGCAGTTATTCCGGGACAGAATCTAACTATGGCTACACCTTC.

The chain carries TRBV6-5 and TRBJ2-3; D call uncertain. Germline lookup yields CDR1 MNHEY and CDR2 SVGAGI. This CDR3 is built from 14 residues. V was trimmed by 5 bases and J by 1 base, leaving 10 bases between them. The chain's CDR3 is CASSPSVGTDTQYF. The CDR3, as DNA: TGTGCCAGCAGTCCGTCAGTGGGCACAGATACGCAGTATTTT.

The CDR3 region has the DNA TGTGCCAGCAGTGAAAGGGGTAGTGGCTATGGCTACACCTTC. Amino acid sequence: CASSERGSGYGYTF. The chain joins TRBV6-1 to TRBJ1-2; D perhaps matches TRBD1 (5 bases). Between the trimmed V and J ends, which lost 2 bases and 4 bases, there was a span of 11 bases. Germline assignment: CDR1 MNHNS and CDR2 SASEGT. The CDR3 covers 14 residues.

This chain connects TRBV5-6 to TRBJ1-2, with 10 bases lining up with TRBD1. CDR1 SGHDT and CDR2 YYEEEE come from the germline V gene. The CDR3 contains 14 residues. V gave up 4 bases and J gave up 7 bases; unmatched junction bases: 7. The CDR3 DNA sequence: TGTGCCAGCAGCCACGGACAGGGGGGGACTGGCTACACCTTC. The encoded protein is CASSHGQGGTGYTF.

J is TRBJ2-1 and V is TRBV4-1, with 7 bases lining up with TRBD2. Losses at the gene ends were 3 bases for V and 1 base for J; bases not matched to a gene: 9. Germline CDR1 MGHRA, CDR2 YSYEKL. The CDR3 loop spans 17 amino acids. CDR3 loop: CASSQGRGGRSYNEQFF. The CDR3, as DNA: TGCGCCAGCAGCCAGGGGCGAGGCGGGAGATCCTACAATGAGCAGTTCTTC.

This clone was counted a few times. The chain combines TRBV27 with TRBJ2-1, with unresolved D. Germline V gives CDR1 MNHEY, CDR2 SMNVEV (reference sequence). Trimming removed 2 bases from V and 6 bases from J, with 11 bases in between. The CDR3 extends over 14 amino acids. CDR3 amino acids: CASSLGLTSNEQFF. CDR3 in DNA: TGTGCCAGCAGTTTAGGCCTAACCAGCAATGAGCAGTTCTTC.

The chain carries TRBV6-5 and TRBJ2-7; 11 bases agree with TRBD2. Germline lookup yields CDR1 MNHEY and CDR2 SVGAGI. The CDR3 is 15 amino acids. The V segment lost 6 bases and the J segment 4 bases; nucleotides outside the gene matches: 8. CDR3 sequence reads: CASSSRGLAVYEQYF. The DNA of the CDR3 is TGTGCCAGCAGCTCCCGGGGACTAGCGGTATACGAGCAGTACTTC.

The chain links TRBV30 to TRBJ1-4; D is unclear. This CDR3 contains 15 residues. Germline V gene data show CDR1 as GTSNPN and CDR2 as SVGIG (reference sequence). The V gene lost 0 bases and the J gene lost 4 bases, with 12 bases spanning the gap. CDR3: CAWSVGQANNEKLFF. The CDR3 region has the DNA TGTGCCTGGAGTGTCGGGCAGGCGAATAATGAAAAACTGTTTTTT.

The CDR3 bases are TGCGCCAGCAGCTTGAGGACAGGGGTCCCCGGGGAGCTGTTTTTT. This gives the protein CASSLRTGVPGELFF. This sequence joins TRBV5-1 and TRBJ2-2, with 9 bases identical to TRBD1. The trim removed 1 base at V and 6 bases at J, leaving 4 bases unmatched. The CDR3 length is 15 residues. Germline V gene data show CDR1 as SGHRS and CDR2 as YFSETQ.

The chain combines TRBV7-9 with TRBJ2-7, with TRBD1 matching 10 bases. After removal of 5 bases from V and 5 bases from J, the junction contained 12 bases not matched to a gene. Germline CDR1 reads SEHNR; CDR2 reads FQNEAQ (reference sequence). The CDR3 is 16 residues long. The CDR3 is CASSNLPGQGTNEQYF. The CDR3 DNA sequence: TGTGCCAGCAGCAATCTACCGGGACAGGGGACCAACGAGCAGTACTTC.

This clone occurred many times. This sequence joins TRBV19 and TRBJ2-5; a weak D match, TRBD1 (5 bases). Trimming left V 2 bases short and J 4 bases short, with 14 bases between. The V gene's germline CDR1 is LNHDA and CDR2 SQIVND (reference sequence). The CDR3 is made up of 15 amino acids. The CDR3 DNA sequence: TGTGCCAGTAGTATAAGACCCAGGGTAGGAGAGACCCAGTACTTC. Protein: CASSIRPRVGETQYF.

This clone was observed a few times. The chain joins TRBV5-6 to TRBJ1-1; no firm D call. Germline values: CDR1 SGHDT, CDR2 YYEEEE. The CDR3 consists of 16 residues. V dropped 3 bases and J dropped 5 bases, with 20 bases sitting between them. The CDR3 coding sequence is TGTGCCAGCAGCTCCTGGCTGGTCGGGGATGGGACTGAAGCTTTCTTT. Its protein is CASSSWLVGDGTEAFF.